In its sample, the clone carrying this T cell receptor beta chain was seen a few times. These data are taken from a study of identical twins. The CDR3 is 21 amino acids. Germline V CDR1 and CDR2: ENHRY, SYGVKD. The V gene lost 6 bases and the J gene lost 6 bases, with 38 bases spanning the gap. TCRdb reprocessed the 5' RACE reads with MiXCR, giving one entry per CDR3 protein. The sample yields 1.5 million to 2 million distinct CDR3 sequences, roughly a third seen once. This sequence was found in a newborn girl in good health. Sample: cord blood. The chain carries TRBV10-3 and TRBJ1-1, with D perhaps TRBD1 (6 bases). CDR3 residues: CAISQSLLIRQVAFRRPEAFF. CDR3 DNA sequence: TGTGCCATCAGCCAAAGCCTGCTGATCCGACAGGTCGCATTCCGCCGCCCTGAAGCTTTCTTT.